The 18 T cell receptor beta chains presented below share a single source sample, sequenced in a study of cytomegalovirus exposure and HLA in healthy donors. 60 Vbeta and 13 Jbeta primers were used in PCR. The method was immunoSEQ multiplex PCR; TCRdb's version includes in-frame clones alone and lacks a portion of them. Here the sample spans 180,000 or so clones, about 77% being singletons. Sequencing used PBMCs. These receptors all come from a woman in her twenties or thirties in good health and CMV-seropositive.

Turning to this clone: One junction end does not reproduce the germline sequence, and a read error may be involved. The CDR3 DNA reads TGTGCCAGCAGTGAATGGGGTTCGAACACCGGGGAGCCGTTTTTT. Protein sequence: CASSEWGSNTGEPFF. V gene TRBV6-1 combines with J gene TRBJ2-2; D possibly corresponds to TRBD2 (5 bases). Germline-derived CDR1 and CDR2 are MNHNS and SASEGT. This CDR3 has 15 residues.

This clone was detected only a few times. This rearrangement joins TRBV5-1 to TRBJ2-3; maybe TRBD2 (6 bases). The CDR3 runs to 15 residues. CDR1 is SGHRS and CDR2 is YFSETQ in the germline V gene. V was trimmed by 3 bases and J by 4 bases, leaving 15 bases between them. CDR3 loop: CASSSTLGGADTQYF. The CDR3 nucleotides read TGCGCCAGCAGCTCGACTCTAGGAGGGGCAGATACGCAGTATTTT.

This chain links TRBV9 with TRBJ2-2; 8 nucleotides line up with TRBD2. The CDR3 consists of 17 residues. Losses at the gene ends were 0 bases for V and 2 bases for J; bases not matched to a gene: 6. Germline CDR1 is SGDLS and CDR2 is YYNGEE. The CDR3 loop reads CASSVAGGGVNTGELFF. The CDR3 DNA reads as TGTGCCAGCAGCGTAGCGGGAGGGGGGGTAAACACCGGGGAGCTGTTTTTT. Based on the CDR3 plus reference TRBV9 and TRBJ2-2, the full variable domain is DSGVTQTPKHLITATGQRVTLRCSPRSGDLSVYWYQQSLDQGLQFLIQYYNGEERAKGNILERFSAQQFPDLHSELNLSSLELGDSALYFCASSVAGGGVNTGELFFGEGSRLTVL.

V usage is TRBV2 and J usage is TRBJ2-7, with a possible D match to TRBD2 (6 bases). V gave up 6 bases and J gave up 3 bases, with 9 bases separating them. Germline values: CDR1 SNHLY, CDR2 FYNNEI. CDR3 length: 12 residues. The CDR3 DNA follows: TGTGCCAGCAGCTCCGGGGGCTACGAGCAGTACTTC. Its protein product is CASSSGGYEQYF.

The chain links TRBV7-9 to TRBJ2-1; 10 bases map to TRBD1. Germline V gene sequence: CDR1 SEHNR, CDR2 FQNEAQ (reference sequence). With V trimmed by 4 bases and J by 9 bases, 12 bases remained unmatched. The CDR3 runs to 16 residues. The DNA of the CDR3 is TGTGCCAGCAGCTCAGACAGGGGGCCTAGAGGGAGTGAGCAGTTCTTC. This codes for CASSSDRGPRGSEQFF. Drawing the rest from reference TRBV7-9 and TRBJ2-1, the complete variable domain is DTGVSQNPRHKITKRGQNVTFRCDPISEHNRLYWYRQTLGQGPEFLTYFQNEAQLEKSRLLSDRFSAERPKGSFSTLEIQRTEQGDSAMYLCASSSDRGPRGSEQFFGPGTRLTVL.

The rearrangement uses TRBV30 and TRBJ2-7, with D possibly matching TRBD1 (5 bases). In germline, CDR1 is GTSNPN, CDR2 SVGIG (reference sequence). V was cut by 1 base and J by 2 bases, with 6 bases left in between. The CDR3 covers 12 residues. The CDR3 coding sequence is TGTGCCTGGAGTGACAGGCCCTACGAGCAGTACTTC. Translating gives CAWSDRPYEQYF.

The V call is TRBV30, the J call TRBJ1-2; 10 nucleotides match TRBD1. The CDR3 is 13 residues long. Germline V CDR1 and CDR2: GTSNPN, SVGIG (reference sequence). Losses at the gene ends were 5 bases for V and 4 bases for J; bases not matched to a gene: 4. CDR3 region: CAWRTGGGYGYTF. The CDR3 nucleotides are TGTGCCTGGCGGACAGGGGGAGGCTATGGCTACACCTTC.

The chain combines TRBV28 with TRBJ1-1; weak D call: TRBD1 (5 bases). The ends were cut back, 5 bases at V and 10 bases at J, with 20 bases in the middle. The length of the CDR3 is 14 residues. Germline V gene data show CDR1 as MDHEN and CDR2 as SYDVKM. The CDR3 sequence: CASSPGGDGGRAFF. In DNA, the CDR3 is TGTGCCAGCAGTCCCGGGGGGGACGGAGGAAGAGCTTTCTTT. The whole variable domain, filled in from reference TRBV28 and TRBJ1-1, reads DVKVTQSSRYLVKRTGEKVFLECVQDMDHENMFWYRQDPGLGLRLIYFSYDVKMKEKGDIPEGYSVSREKKERFSLILESASTNQTSMYLCASSPGGDGGRAFFGQGTRLTVV.

V gene TRBV27 combines with J gene TRBJ2-5, with D maybe TRBD2 (5 bases). This CDR3 region has 14 residues. The germline V gene encodes CDR1 MNHEY and CDR2 SMNVEV (reference sequence). V was shortened by 4 bases and J by 2 bases, with 11 bases between the two germline ends. CDR3 nucleotide sequence: TGTGCCAGCAGTTCTCGAGCGGTTCAAGAGACCCAGTACTTC. Its translation: CASSSRAVQETQYF.

This rearrangement joins TRBV21-1 to TRBJ2-3; the table's D call of TRBD2 was not tested on the DNA. TRBV21-1 is an annotated pseudogene. This CDR3 comprises 16 residues. CDR3 residues: CASSLRTSTRADTQYF. In DNA form, the CDR3 reads TGTGCCAGCAGCCTACGGACTAGTACTCGAGCAGATACGCAGTATTTT.

The V gene is TRBV19, the J gene TRBJ2-5; the D is unclear. Trimming removed 3 bases from V and 4 bases from J, with 9 bases in between. CDR1 is LNHDA, CDR2 SQIVND, per germline (reference sequence). The length of the CDR3 is 13 residues. DNA for the CDR3: TGTGCCAGTAGTATGCGGCCCCGAGAGACCCAGTACTTC. Its translation is CASSMRPRETQYF.

The V gene is TRBV6-6, the J gene TRBJ2-1; a possible D gene is TRBD2 (5 bases). Germline CDR1 and CDR2: MNHNY and SVGAGI (reference sequence). The CDR3 totals 13 residues. V was pared by 4 bases and J by 3 bases, with 7 bases between. CDR3 amino acids: CASSSDFYNEQFF. CDR3 sequence (DNA): TGTGCCAGCAGTTCGGACTTCTACAATGAGCAGTTCTTC.

Only one count was recorded for this clone. The chain has TRBV2 and TRBJ2-2; TRBD2 might be the D (6 bases). CDR3 size: 14 residues. Germline CDR1 SNHLY, CDR2 FYNNEI. V dropped 8 bases and J dropped 4 bases, with 14 bases sitting between them. CDR3: CASAGGTRTGELFF. In DNA form, the CDR3 reads TGTGCCAGCGCTGGGGGGACCCGCACCGGGGAGCTGTTTTTT.

The chain uses TRBV4-1 and TRBJ2-7; 7 nucleotides line up with TRBD2. Trimming cost V 3 bases and J 2 bases; bases outside gene matches: 7. CDR3 length: 15 residues. The germline V gene has CDR1 MGHRA and CDR2 YSYEKL. The CDR3 sequence is CASSHPTGGTYEQYF. The CDR3 region has the DNA TGCGCCAGCAGCCACCCCACGGGGGGTACCTACGAGCAGTACTTC.

The chain is built from TRBV18 and TRBJ2-7, with 14 bases lining up with TRBD2. This CDR3 region has 16 residues. Looked up from germline, CDR1 is KGHSH and CDR2 is LQKENI. J was trimmed by 6 bases and V by 0 bases; bases with no gene match: 4. The CDR3 is CASSPPGTSGGTEQYF. CDR3 DNA: TGTGCCAGCTCACCACCGGGGACTAGCGGGGGCACCGAGCAGTACTTC.

V is TRBV19 and J is TRBJ2-7, with TRBD2 matching over 11 bases. The CDR3 extends over 14 amino acids. From germline, CDR1 is LNHDA and CDR2 SQIVND (reference sequence). The J segment lost 3 bases and the V segment lost 7 bases, leaving 5 bases of the junction unmatched. In DNA form, the CDR3 reads TGTGCCAGTAAAGAAACTAGCGGGGGCTACGAGCAGTACTTC. This gives the protein CASKETSGGYEQYF.

V and J are TRBV2 and TRBJ2-1; 9 bases map to TRBD1. The CDR3 length is 15 residues. J lost 2 bases, V lost 5 bases, and 4 bases had no gene match. The germline V gene encodes CDR1 SNHLY and CDR2 FYNNEI. Here the CDR3 reads CASSKDRGAYNEQFF. DNA of the CDR3: TGTGCCAGCAGTAAAGACAGGGGGGCCTACAATGAGCAGTTCTTC.

The genes are TRBV7-2 and TRBJ2-5; 7 bases are a match to TRBD2. After removal of 5 bases from V and 5 bases from J, the junction contained 5 bases not matched to a gene. The CDR3 is 13 amino acids. Germline CDR1 SGHTA, CDR2 FQGNSA. The CDR3 DNA is TGTGCCAGCAGCCCAAGCGGGACGGAGACCCAGTACTTC. Translating gives CASSPSGTETQYF.